This T cell receptor (beta chain) was captured by sequencing in a study of vaccination effects on CD4 cells after COVID-19. Viral peptide pool expansion of antigen-specific CD4+ T cells preceded sequencing in the ViraFEST assay. Cultured cells yielded isolated CD4+ T cells after less than 11 days. Two-dose BNT162b2 or mRNA-1273 vaccination was given to participants. For each well, 1.9 million or so PBMC were cultured with around 10 IU/ml IL-2 and 8 to 10 ug/ml peptides. Profiling relied on immunoSEQ multiplex PCR, and the TCRdb table lists in-frame clones only, not all of them. This sample yields 25,000 to 40,000 clones, of which roughly 67% are seen a single time; approximately 8.9% belongs to the top ten. This clone was counted a single time. No antigen is known for it. The V gene's germline CDR1 is PRHDT and CDR2 FYEKMQ (reference sequence). The ends lost 5 bases at V and 4 bases at J; junction bases unmatched: 9. There are 15 residues in the CDR3.

Sequenced material: CD4+ T cells from PBMCs cultured with SARS-CoV-2 spike peptides, taken after COVID-19 vaccination. This TCR was recovered from a human donor who received a COVID-19 vaccine. This chain connects TRBV13 to TRBJ1-2; 8 bases line up with TRBD1. This chain's CDR3 is CASSPYGQGIYGYTF. The CDR3 DNA reads TGTGCCAGCAGCCCATATGGACAGGGCATCTATGGCTACACCTTC.